This T cell receptor beta chain stems from a study of T cell responses to AZD1222 COVID-19 vaccine. General study findings and limits: Baseline seropositivity occurred in only a handful of AZD1222 recipients. Possibly, clonal diversity was underestimated; donors were largely white British and included more females.

Looked up from germline, CDR1 is LGHDT and CDR2 is YNNKEL (reference sequence). Trimming removed 4 bases from V and 6 bases from J, with 13 bases in between. The CDR3 is made up of 13 amino acids. Clones were sequenced by immunoSEQ multiplex PCR, and TCRdb holds only the in-frame ones, with some missing. Of about 200,000 clones listed, approximately 93% are singletons. The table lists this clone with a count of one. Its antigen remains unknown. The specimen was peripheral blood, collected 28 days after the second AZD1222 dose. The chain joins TRBV3-1 (or the pseudogene TRBV3-2) to TRBJ2-7; D unclear. This clonotype was obtained from an adult who received the AZD1222 COVID-19 vaccine. CDR3 amino acids: CASSPVQRGEQYF. As DNA, the CDR3 is TGTGCCAGCAGCCCTGTGCAGCGTGGCGAGCAGTACTTC.